The rows below give T cell receptor beta chains drawn from one sample of a study of regulatory T cells in long-lasting Graves disease. MiXCR was run by TCRdb on the multiplex PCR reads, yielding one entry per CDR3 protein. Altogether about 450,000 distinct CDR3 sequences are present, about 17% being singletons, with the ten largest covering about 10%. The sample was also reused in another study, on T cells in Graves' hyperthyroidism and ophthalmopathy.

The material sequenced was peripheral blood mononuclear cells (PBMCs), taken at new diagnosis, from a patient treated with antithyroid drugs. Receptor source: a woman under 40 with Graves disease. Both conserved end residues are part of each CDR3. Each record gives: clone size, D gene, J gene, V gene, CDR3 protein, CDR3 DNA. The D gene is left open where the match is weak. Only part of the rows carry a size: once, few, many, or a class if the clone is expanded.

NA | NA | TRBJ2-7 | TRBV10-3 | CAISGADYEQYF | TGTGCCATCAGTGGGGCAGACTACGAGCAGTACTTC
many | NA | TRBJ1-1 | TRBV12-3/TRBV12-4 | CASSLQENTEAFF | TGTGCCAGCAGTTTACAGGAGAACACTGAAGCTTTCTTT
few | TRBD1 | TRBJ2-7 | TRBV27 | CASSLGRGLHEQYF | TGTGCCAGCAGTTTGGGTAGGGGGCTTCACGAGCAGTACTTC
many | TRBD2 | TRBJ2-1 | TRBV2 | CASSGRLAGDNEQFF | TGTGCCAGCAGTGGACGACTAGCGGGCGACAATGAGCAGTTCTTC
many | TRBD1 | TRBJ2-7 | TRBV29-1 | CSVGRGLNEQYF | TGCAGCGTTGGTAGGGGGCTTAACGAGCAGTACTTC
many | NA | TRBJ2-1 | TRBV20-1 | CSAVPGGTYNEQFF | TGCAGTGCCGTACCAGGCGGGACCTACAATGAGCAGTTCTTC
many | NA | TRBJ2-5 | TRBV27 | CASSSWGQGETQYF | TGTGCCAGCAGTTCATGGGGGCAAGGAGAGACCCAGTACTTC
many | NA | TRBJ1-1 | TRBV7-9 | CASSLADSYREAFF | TGTGCCAGCAGCTTAGCCGACAGTTACCGAGAAGCTTTCTTT
many | TRBD1 | TRBJ1-1 | TRBV7-2 | CASSLDRGRTEAFF | TGTGCCAGCAGCCTTGACAGGGGTCGCACTGAAGCTTTCTTT
few | NA | TRBJ2-3 | TRBV9 | CASSRGSVEDTQYF | TGTGCCAGCAGTCGGGGCAGCGTAGAAGATACGCAGTATTTT
many | NA | TRBJ2-7 | TRBV20-1 | CSARALSGTYEQYF | TGCAGTGCTAGAGCCCTCTCCGGAACCTACGAGCAGTACTTC
many | NA | TRBJ1-1 | TRBV27 | CASTPTGGPPEAFF | TGTGCCAGCACACCCACGGGGGGGCCCCCTGAAGCTTTCTTT
few | NA | TRBJ2-7 | TRBV19 | CASRQGFGPYEQYF | TGTGCCAGTAGGCAGGGTTTTGGACCCTACGAGCAGTACTTC
NA | TRBD1 | TRBJ2-3 | TRBV14 | CASSQARTGRADTQYF | TGTGCCAGCAGCCAAGCCCGGACAGGGCGTGCAGATACGCAGTATTTT
many | TRBD2 | TRBJ2-2 | TRBV7-9 | CASSSTGTSGSIGELFF | TGTGCCAGCAGCTCCACCGGGACTAGCGGGAGTATCGGGGAGCTGTTTTTT